This entry features one T cell receptor (beta chain) sequence. This table comes from immunoSEQ multiplex PCR, and its TCRdb copy is limited to in-frame clones, with some not included. The table shows about 1.1 million clones, with approximately 75% occurring only once. Trimming took off 1 base at V and 10 bases at J, with 14 bases between the two ends. The CDR3 is 14 amino acids. Germline values: CDR1 SGHNT, CDR2 YENEEA. The entry originates in a study of shared clonotypes between healthy human individuals. The source is a man aged 18-30 years in good health. Some clones in this sample may be carry-over from other donors' samples. The rearrangement uses TRBV11-3 and TRBJ2-1; D is perhaps TRBD1 or TRBD2 (5 bases each). Sample: memory CD4+ T cells from PBMCs. As to subset: CD45RA-negative fraction. CDR3 sequence reads: CASSLVSIGTEQFF. The CDR3 region has the DNA TGTGCCAGCAGCTTAGTCAGTATAGGGACCGAGCAGTTCTTC.